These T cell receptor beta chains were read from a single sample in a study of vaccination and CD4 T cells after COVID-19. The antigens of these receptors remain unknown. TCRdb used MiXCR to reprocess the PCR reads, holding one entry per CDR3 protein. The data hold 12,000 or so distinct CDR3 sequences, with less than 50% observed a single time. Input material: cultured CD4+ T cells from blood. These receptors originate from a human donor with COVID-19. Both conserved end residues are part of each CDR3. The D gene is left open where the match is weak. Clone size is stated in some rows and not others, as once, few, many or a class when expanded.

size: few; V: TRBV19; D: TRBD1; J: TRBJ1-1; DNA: TGTGCCAGTAGAAAGGGGACAGGGATGGCTGAAGCTTTCTTT; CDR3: CASRKGTGMAEAFF
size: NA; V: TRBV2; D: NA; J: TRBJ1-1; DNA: TGTGCCAGCAGTGTCAGGGCGGGTAATGCGAACACTGAAGCTTTCTTT; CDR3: CASSVRAGNANTEAFF
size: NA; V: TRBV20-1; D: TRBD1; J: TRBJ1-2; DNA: TGCAGTGCGGCTGGACAGGGGTTCGACTATGGCTACACCTTC; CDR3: CSAAGQGFDYGYTF
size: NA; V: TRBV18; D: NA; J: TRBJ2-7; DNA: TGTGCCAGCTCACAGGGTGCTGCTACCTACGAGCAGTACTTC; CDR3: CASSQGAATYEQYF
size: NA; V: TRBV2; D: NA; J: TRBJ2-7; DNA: TGTGCCAGCAGTAAGAACAGTAACTCCTACGAGCAGTACTTC; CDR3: CASSKNSNSYEQYF
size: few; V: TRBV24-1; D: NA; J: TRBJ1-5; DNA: TGTGCCACCAGTGATCGTCAGGGGAATCAGCCCCAGCATTTT; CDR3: CATSDRQGNQPQHF
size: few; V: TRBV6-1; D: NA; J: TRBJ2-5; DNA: TGTGCCAGCAGTGAACGCGACAGGTCCGAGACCCAGTACTTC; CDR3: CASSERDRSETQYF
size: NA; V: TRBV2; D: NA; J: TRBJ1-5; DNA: TGTGCCAGCAGTGGAGATTATAGCAATCAGCCCCAGCATTTT; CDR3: CASSGDYSNQPQHF
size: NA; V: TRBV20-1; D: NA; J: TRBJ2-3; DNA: TGCAGTGCTAGGGGCGCGAGGGGGGGGCCGCCAGATACGCAGTATTTT; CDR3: CSARGARGGPPDTQYF
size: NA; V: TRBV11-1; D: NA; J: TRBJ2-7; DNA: TGTGCCAGCAGCTTACAACTCAGCGACTCCTTTACCTACGAGCAGTACTTC; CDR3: CASSLQLSDSFTYEQYF
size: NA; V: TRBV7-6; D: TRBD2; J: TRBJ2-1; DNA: TGTGCCAGCAGCTACCGTCTAGCGGGGGGCCGCGATGAGCAGTTCTTC; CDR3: CASSYRLAGGRDEQFF
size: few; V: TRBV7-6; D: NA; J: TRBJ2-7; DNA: TGTGCCAAGTCCTACGAGCAGTACTTC; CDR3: CAKSYEQYF
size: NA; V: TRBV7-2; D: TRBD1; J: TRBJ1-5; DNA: TGTGCCAGCAGCCCCATTCACAGGGGCCAGCCCCAGCATTTT; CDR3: CASSPIHRGQPQHF
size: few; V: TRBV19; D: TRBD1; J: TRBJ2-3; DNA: TGTGCCAGTAGTATCCAGACAGGGAGCACAGATACGCAGTATTTT; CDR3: CASSIQTGSTDTQYF